This T cell receptor (beta chain) was identified during a study of T cells in Graves' hyperthyroidism and ophthalmopathy. Diagnosis rested on symptoms, serum thyroxine and TRAb, thyroid ultrasound, and orbital computed tomography. TCR beta CDR3 sequences were amplified from RNA transcripts. Primed by the HTBI set, a first-round RT-PCR was run on the TCR CDR3. TCRdb reanalysed the multiplex PCR reads using MiXCR and keeps one entry per CDR3 protein. The sample yields about 290,000 distinct CDR3 sequences, over 15% seen once. The CDR3 is 15 amino acids. Germline CDR1 and CDR2: LGHNA and YSLEER. The germline V and J ends were trimmed by 4 bases and 2 bases, with 15 bases remaining between them. Broader study findings: It was a median 6.5 months before onset that the model predicted ophthalmopathy.

For this clonotype: The antigen remains unidentified.

Sequenced input: blood. This TCR derives from a woman aged 60 to 75 with Graves' ophthalmopathy. The genes are TRBV4-3 and TRBJ2-7; a possible D gene is TRBD1 (5 bases). Here the CDR3 reads CASSLDVDNTYEQYF. CDR3 nucleotide sequence: TGCGCCAGCAGCCTGGATGTGGACAACACCTACGAGCAGTACTTC.